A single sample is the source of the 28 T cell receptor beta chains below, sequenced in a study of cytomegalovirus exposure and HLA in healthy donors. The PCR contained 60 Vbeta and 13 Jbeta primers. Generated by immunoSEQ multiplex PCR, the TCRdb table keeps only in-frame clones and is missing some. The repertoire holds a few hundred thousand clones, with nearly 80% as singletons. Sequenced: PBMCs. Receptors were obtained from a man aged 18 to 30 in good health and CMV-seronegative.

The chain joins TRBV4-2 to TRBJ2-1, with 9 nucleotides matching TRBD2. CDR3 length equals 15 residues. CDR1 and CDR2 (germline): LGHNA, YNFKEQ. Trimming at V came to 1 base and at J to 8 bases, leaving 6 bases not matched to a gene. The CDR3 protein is CASSQAGTSSDEQFF. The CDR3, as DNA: TGTGCCAGCAGCCAAGCCGGGACTAGCAGCGATGAGCAGTTCTTC.

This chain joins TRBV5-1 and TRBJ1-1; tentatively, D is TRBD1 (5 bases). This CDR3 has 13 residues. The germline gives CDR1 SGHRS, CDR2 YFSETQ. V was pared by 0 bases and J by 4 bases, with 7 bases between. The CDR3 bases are TGCGCCAGCAGCTTGGACAGGACCACTGAAGCTTTCTTT. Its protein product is CASSLDRTTEAFF.

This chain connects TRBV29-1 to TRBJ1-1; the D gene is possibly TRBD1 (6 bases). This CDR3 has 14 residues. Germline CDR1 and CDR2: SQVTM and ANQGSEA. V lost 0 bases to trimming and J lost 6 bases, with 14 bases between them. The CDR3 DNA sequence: TGCAGCGTTGAAGACTCTGGGGGCGCATCTGAAGCTTTCTTT. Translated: CSVEDSGGASEAFF.

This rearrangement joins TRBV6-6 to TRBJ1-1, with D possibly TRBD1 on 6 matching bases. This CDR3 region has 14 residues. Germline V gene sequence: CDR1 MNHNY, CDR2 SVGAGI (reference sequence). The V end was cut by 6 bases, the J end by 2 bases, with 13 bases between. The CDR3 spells CASSLIGTNTEAFF. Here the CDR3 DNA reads TGTGCCAGCAGCCTGATCGGGACAAACACTGAAGCTTTCTTT.

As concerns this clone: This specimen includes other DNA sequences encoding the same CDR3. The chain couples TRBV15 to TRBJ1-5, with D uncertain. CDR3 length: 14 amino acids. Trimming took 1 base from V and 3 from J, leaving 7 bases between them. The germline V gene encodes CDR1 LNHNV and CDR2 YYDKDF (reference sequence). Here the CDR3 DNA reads TGTGCCACCAGCAGAGGAACAGCCAATCAGCCCCAGCATTTT. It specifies CATSRGTANQPQHF. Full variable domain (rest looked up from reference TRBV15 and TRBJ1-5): DAMVIQNPRYQVTQFGKPVTLSCSQTLNHNVMYWYQQKSSQAPKLLFHYYDKDFNNEADTPDNFQSRRPNTSFCFLDIRSPGLGDTAMYLCATSRGTANQPQHFGDGTRLSIL.

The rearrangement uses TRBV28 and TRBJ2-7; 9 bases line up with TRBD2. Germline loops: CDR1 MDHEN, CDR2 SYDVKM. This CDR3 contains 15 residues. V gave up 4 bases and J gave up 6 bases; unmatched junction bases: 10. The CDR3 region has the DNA TGTGCCAGCAGTTCCATAGCGGGAGAAGTACGCGAGCAGTACTTC. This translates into CASSSIAGEVREQYF. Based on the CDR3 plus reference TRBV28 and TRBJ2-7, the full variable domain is DVKVTQSSRYLVKRTGEKVFLECVQDMDHENMFWYRQDPGLGLRLIYFSYDVKMKEKGDIPEGYSVSREKKERFSLILESASTNQTSMYLCASSSIAGEVREQYFGPGTRLTVT.

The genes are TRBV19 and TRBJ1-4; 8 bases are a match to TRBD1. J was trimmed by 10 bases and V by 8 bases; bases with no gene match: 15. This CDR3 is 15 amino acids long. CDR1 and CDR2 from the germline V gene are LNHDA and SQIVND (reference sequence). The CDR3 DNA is TGTGCCAGTGGGGACACGGACAGGGTCGCTGGAAAACTGTTTTTT. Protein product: CASGDTDRVAGKLFF.

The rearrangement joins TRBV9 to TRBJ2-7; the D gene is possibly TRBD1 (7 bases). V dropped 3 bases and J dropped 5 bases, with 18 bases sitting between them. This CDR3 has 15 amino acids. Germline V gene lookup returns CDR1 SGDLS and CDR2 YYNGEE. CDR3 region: CASSDSRTGGDEQYF. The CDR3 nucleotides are TGTGCCAGCAGCGACTCTCGGACAGGCGGGGACGAGCAGTACTTC.

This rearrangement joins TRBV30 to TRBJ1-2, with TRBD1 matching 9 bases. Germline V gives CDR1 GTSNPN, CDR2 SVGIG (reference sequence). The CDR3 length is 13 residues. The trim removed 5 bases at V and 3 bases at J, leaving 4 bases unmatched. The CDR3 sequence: CAWEGQGDYGYTF. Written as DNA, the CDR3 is TGTGCCTGGGAGGGACAGGGTGACTATGGCTACACCTTC.

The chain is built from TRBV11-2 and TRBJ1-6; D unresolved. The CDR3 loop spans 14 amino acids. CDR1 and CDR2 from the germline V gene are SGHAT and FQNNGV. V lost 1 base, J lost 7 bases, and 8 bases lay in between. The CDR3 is CASSLVGRNSPLHF. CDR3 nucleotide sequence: TGTGCCAGCAGCTTAGTGGGCAGGAATTCACCCCTCCACTTT.

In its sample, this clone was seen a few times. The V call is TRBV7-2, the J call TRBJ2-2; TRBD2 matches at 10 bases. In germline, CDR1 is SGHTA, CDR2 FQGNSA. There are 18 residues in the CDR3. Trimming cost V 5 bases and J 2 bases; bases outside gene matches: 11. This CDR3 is CASSGPTSGLSNTGELFF. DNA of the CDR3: TGTGCCAGCAGCGGACCGACTAGCGGGCTATCCAACACCGGGGAGCTGTTTTTT.

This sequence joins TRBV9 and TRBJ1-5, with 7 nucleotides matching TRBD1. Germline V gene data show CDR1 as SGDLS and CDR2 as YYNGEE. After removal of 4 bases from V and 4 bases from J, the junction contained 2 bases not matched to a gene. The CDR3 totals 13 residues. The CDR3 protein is CASSQGQNQPQHF. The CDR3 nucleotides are TGTGCCAGCAGCCAGGGACAGAATCAGCCCCAGCATTTT.

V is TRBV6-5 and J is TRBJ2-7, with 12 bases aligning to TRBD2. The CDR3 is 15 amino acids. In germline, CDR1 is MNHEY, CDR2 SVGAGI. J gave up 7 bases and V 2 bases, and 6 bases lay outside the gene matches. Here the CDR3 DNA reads TGTGCCAGCAGTTACAGCCCCGGACTAGCGGGGGAGCAGTACTTC. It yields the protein CASSYSPGLAGEQYF.

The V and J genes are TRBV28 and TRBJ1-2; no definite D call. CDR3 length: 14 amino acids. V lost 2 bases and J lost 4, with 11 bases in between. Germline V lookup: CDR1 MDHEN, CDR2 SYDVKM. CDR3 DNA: TGTGCCAGCAGTTTAAGTGGCCGCCTCTATGGCTACACCTTC. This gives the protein CASSLSGRLYGYTF.

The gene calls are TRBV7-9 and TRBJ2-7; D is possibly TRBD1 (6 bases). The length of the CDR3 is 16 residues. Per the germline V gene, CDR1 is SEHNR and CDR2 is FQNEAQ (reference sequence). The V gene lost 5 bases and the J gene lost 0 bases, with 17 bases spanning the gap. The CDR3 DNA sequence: TGTGCCAGCAGCGCCTCGACAGGAGCAAGCTCCTACGAGCAGTACTTC. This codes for CASSASTGASSYEQYF.

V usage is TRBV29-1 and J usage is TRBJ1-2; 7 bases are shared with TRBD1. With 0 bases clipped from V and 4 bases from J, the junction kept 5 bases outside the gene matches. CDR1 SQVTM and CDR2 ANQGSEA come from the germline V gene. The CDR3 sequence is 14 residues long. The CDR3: CSVEDPGTVYGYTF. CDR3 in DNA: TGCAGCGTTGAAGATCCCGGGACAGTCTATGGCTACACCTTC.

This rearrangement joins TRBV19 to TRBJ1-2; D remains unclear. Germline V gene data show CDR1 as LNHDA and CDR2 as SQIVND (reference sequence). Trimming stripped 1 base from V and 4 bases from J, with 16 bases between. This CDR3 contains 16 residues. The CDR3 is CASSIGHRRGLYGYTF. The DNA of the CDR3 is TGTGCCAGTAGTATAGGCCACCGCCGGGGTCTCTATGGCTACACCTTC. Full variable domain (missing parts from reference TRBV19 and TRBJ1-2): DGGITQSPKYLFRKEGQNVTLSCEQNLNHDAMYWYRQDPGQGLRLIYYSQIVNDFQKGDIAEGYSVSREKKESFPLTVTSAQKNPTAFYLCASSIGHRRGLYGYTFGSGTRLTVV.

DNA of the CDR3: TGTGCCAGCAGGGACAGTTCCACCGGGGAGCTGTTTTTT. Protein sequence: CASRDSSTGELFF. The genes are TRBV25-1 and TRBJ2-2, with D possibly matching TRBD1 (6 bases). CDR1 is MGHDK and CDR2 is SYGVNS in the germline V gene. This CDR3 is built from 13 residues. Deletions cut 6 bases from V and 4 bases from J, with 9 bases between.

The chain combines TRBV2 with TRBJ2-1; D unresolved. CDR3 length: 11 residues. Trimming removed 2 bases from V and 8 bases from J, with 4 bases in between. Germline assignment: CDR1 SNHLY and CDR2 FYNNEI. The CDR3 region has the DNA TGTGCCAGCAGTGAACAGGATGAGCAGTTCTTC. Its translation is CASSEQDEQFF.

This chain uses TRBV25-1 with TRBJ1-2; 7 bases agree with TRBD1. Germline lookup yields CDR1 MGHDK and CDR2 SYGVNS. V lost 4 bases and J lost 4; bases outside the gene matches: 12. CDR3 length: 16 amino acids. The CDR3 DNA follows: TGTGCCAGCAGTGCGAGGGACAGTAAGGGCCCCTATGGCTACACCTTC. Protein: CASSARDSKGPYGYTF.

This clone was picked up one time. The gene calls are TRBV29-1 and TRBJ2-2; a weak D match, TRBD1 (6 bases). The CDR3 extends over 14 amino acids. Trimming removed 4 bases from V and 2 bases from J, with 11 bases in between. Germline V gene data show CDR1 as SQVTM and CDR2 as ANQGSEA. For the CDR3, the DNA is TGCAGCGTTGGTATGGGGGCTAACACCGGGGAGCTGTTTTTT. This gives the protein CSVGMGANTGELFF.

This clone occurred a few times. CDR3 DNA: TGTGCCATCAGAGGGACTAGCGGGGGCTCCAATGAGCAGTTCTTC. Amino acids: CAIRGTSGGSNEQFF. The chain is built from TRBV10-3 and TRBJ2-1; 14 bases fit TRBD2. The junction had 4 bases not matched to a gene; V was cut back by 6 bases and J by 6 bases. Germline CDR1 ENHRY, CDR2 SYGVKD. CDR3 length equals 15 residues.

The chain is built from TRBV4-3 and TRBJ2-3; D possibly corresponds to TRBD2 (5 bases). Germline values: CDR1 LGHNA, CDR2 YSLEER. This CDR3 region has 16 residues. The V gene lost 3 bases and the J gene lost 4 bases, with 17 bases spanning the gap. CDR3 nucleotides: TGCGCCAGCAGCCAGGGGAGAGACTGGCAGGCAGATACGCAGTATTTT. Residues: CASSQGRDWQADTQYF.

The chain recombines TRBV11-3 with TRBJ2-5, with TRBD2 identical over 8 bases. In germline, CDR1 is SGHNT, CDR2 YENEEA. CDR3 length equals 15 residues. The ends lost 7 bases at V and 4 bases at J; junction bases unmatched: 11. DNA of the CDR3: TGTGCCAGCAACCCGGGGGGGGCCTACGCAGAGACCCAGTACTTC. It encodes CASNPGGAYAETQYF.

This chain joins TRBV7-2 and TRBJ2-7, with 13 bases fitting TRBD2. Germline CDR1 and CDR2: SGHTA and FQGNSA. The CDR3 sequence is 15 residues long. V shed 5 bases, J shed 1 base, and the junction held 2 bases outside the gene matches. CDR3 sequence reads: CASSPGLAGSYEQYF. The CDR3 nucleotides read TGTGCCAGCAGCCCGGGACTAGCGGGATCCTACGAGCAGTACTTC.

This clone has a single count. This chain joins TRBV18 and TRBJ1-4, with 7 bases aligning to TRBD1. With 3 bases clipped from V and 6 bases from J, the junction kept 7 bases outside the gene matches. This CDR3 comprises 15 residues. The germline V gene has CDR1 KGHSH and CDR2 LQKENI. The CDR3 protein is CASSPLTGRHEKLFF. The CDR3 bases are TGTGCCAGCTCACCTTTGACAGGGCGTCATGAAAAACTGTTTTTT.

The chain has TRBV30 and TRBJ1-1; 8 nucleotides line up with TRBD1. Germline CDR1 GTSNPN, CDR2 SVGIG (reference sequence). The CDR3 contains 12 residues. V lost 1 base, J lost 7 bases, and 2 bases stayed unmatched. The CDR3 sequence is CAWSAGQGEAFF. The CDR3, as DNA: TGTGCCTGGAGTGCAGGACAGGGTGAAGCTTTCTTT.

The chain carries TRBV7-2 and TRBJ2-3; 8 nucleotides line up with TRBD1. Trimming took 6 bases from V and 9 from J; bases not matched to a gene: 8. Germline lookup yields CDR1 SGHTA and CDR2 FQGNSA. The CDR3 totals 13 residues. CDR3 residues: CASSYNTGGTQYF. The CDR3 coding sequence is TGTGCCAGCAGTTACAATACAGGGGGAACGCAGTATTTT.